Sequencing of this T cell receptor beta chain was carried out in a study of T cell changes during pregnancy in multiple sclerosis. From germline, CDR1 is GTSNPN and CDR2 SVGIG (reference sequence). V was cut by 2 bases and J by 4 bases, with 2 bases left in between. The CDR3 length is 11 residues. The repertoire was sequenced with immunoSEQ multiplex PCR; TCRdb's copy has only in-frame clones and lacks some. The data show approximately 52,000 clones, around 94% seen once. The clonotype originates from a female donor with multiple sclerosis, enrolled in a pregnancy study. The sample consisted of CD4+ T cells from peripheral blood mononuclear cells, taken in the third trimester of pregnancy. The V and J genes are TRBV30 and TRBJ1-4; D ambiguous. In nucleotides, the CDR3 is TGTGCCTGGAGTCATAATGAAAAACTGTTTTTT. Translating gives CAWSHNEKLFF.